Reported below is one T cell receptor beta chain. The data stem from a study of technical replicates of blood from several donors. Sequencing was performed with immunoSEQ multiplex PCR; in TCRdb, only in-frame clones are kept and a portion is missing. The sample lists 70,000 to 85,000 clones; 97% were seen once. The sample consisted of T cells isolated from PBMCs. This sequence originates from a human donor in good health.

For the CDR3, the DNA is TGCAGCGTTACCCTACCAGCGGGGCACTTAAATGAGCAGTTCTTC. Residues: CSVTLPAGHLNEQFF. This chain connects TRBV29-1 to TRBJ2-1; TRBD2 matches 7 bases. Germline V gene data show CDR1 as SQVTM and CDR2 as ANQGSEA. This CDR3 contains 15 residues. The V and J ends lost 5 bases and 7 bases, in that order; junction bases with no gene match: 14.